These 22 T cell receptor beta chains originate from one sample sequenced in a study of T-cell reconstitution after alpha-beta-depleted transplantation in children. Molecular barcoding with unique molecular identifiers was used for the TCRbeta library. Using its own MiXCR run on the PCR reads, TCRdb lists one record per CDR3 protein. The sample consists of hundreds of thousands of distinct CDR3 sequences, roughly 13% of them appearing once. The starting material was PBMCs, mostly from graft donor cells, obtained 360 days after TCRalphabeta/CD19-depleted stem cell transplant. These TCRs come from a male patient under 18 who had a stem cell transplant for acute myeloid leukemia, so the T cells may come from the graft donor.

The CDR3: CAWTERGRSTDTQYF. CDR3 bases: TGTGCCTGGACCGAACGGGGAAGGTCCACAGATACGCAGTATTTT. The chain carries TRBV30 and TRBJ2-3; possibly TRBD2 for D (5 bases). Germline V lookup: CDR1 GTSNPN, CDR2 SVGIG (reference sequence). Trimming left V 4 bases short and J 2 bases short, with 16 bases between. This CDR3 has 15 amino acids.

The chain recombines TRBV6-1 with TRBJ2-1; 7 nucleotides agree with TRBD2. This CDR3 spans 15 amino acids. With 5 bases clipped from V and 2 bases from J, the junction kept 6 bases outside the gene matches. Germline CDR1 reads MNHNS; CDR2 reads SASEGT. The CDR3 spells CASSLAVPTYNEQFF. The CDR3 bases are TGTGCCAGCAGTCTAGCGGTCCCCACCTACAATGAGCAGTTCTTC.

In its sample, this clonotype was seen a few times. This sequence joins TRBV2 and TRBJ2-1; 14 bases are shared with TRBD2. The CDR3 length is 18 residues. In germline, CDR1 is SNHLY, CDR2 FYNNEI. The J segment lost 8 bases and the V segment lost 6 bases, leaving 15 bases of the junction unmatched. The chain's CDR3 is CASRRPGLAGDPPHEQFF. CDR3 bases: TGTGCCAGCAGGCGACCGGGACTAGCGGGAGATCCTCCCCATGAGCAGTTCTTC. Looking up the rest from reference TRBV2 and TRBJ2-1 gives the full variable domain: EPEVTQTPSHQVTQMGQEVILRCVPISNHLYFYWYRQILGQKVEFLVSFYNNEISEKSEIFDDQFSVERPDGSNFTLKIRSTKLEDSAMYFCASRRPGLAGDPPHEQFFGPGTRLTVL.

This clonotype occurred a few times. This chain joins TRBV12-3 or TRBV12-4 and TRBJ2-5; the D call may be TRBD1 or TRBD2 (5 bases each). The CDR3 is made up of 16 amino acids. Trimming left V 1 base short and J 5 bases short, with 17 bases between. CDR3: CASSLGDAGWRETQYF. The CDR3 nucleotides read TGTGCCAGCAGTTTAGGGGACGCCGGATGGAGGGAGACCCAGTACTTC.

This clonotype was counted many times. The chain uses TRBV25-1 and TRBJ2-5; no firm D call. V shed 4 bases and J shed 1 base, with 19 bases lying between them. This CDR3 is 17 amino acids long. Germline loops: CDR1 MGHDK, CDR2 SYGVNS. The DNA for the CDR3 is TGTGCCAGCAGTGTGCCCGGGCCCCGATCGGGCCAAGAGACCCAGTACTTC. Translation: CASSVPGPRSGQETQYF.

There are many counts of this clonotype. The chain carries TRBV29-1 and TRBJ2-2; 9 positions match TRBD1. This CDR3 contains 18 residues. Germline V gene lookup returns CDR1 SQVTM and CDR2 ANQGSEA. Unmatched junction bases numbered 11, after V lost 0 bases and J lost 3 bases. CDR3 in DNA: TGCAGCGTTGAAGATCGGCGTAGGGGGGACAGGGACACCGGGGAGCTGTTTTTT. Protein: CSVEDRRRGDRDTGELFF.

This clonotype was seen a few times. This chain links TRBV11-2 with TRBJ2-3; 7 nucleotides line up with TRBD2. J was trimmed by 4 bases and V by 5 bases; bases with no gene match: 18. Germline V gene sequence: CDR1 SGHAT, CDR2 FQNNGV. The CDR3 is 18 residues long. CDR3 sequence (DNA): TGTGCCAGCAGCCGCCGGGACTACCCTATTGGATTCGCAGATACGCAGTATTTT. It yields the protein CASSRRDYPIGFADTQYF.

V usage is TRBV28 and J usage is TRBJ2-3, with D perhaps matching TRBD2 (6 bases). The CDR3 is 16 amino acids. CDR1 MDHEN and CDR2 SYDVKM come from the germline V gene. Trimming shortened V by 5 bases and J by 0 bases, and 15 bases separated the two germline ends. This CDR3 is CASSQGLAASTDTQYF. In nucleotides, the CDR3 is TGTGCCAGCAGTCAGGGACTCGCGGCCAGCACAGATACGCAGTATTTT.

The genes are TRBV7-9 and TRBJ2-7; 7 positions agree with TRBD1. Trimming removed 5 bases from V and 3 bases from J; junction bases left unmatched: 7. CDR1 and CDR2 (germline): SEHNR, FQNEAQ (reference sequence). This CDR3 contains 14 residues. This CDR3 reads CASSPWDSLYEQYF. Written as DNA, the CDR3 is TGTGCCAGCAGCCCCTGGGACAGCCTCTACGAGCAGTACTTC.

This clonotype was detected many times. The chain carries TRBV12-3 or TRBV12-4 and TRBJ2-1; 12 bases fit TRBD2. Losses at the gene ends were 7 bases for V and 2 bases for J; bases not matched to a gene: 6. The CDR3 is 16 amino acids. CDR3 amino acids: CASTELAGGAYNEQFF. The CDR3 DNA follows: TGTGCCAGCACCGAACTAGCGGGAGGCGCCTACAATGAGCAGTTCTTC.

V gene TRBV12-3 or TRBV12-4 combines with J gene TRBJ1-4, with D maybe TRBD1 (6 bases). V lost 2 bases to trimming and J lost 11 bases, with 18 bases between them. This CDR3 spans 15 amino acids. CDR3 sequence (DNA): TGTGCCAGCAGTTTAAGTTTACAGGGTTTTGGGAAACTGTTTTTT. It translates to CASSLSLQGFGKLFF.

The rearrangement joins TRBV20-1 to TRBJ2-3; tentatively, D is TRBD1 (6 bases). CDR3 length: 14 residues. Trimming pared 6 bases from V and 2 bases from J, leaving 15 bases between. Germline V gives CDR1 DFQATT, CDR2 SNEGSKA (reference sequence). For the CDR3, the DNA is TGCAGTGCCAGGGGCGAGATTGTCACAGATACGCAGTATTTT. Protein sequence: CSARGEIVTDTQYF.

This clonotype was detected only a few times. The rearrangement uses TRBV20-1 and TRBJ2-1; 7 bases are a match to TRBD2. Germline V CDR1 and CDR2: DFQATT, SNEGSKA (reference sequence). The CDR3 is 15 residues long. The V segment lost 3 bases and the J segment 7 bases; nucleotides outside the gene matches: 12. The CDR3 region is CSARARSGWGNEQFF. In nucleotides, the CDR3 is TGCAGTGCTAGGGCCCGTAGCGGGTGGGGGAATGAGCAGTTCTTC.

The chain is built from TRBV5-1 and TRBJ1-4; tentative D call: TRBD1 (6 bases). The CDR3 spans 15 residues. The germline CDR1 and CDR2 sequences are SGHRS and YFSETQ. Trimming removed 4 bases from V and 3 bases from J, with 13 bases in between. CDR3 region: CASSLWGAPNEKLFF. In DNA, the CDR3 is TGCGCCAGCAGCCTCTGGGGGGCCCCTAATGAAAAACTGTTTTTT.

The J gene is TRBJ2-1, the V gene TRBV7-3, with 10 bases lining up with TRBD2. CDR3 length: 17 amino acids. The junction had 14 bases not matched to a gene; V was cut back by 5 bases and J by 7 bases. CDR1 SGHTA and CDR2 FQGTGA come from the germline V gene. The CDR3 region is CASSPLGAGGSGNEQFF. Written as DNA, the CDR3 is TGTGCCAGCAGCCCTCTCGGAGCGGGAGGGTCGGGGAATGAGCAGTTCTTC.

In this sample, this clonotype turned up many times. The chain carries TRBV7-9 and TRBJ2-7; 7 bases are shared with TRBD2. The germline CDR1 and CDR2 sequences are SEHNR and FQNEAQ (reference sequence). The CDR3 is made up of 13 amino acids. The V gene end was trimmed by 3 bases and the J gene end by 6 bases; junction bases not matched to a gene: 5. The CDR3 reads CASSFPGGTEQYF. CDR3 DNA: TGTGCCAGCAGCTTCCCGGGAGGAACCGAGCAGTACTTC.

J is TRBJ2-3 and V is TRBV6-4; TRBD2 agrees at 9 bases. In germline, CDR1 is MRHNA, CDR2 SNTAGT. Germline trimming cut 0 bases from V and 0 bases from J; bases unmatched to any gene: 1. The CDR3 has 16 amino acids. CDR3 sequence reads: CASSDSGLASTDTQYF. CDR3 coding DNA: TGTGCCAGCAGTGACTCGGGACTAGCAAGCACAGATACGCAGTATTTT.

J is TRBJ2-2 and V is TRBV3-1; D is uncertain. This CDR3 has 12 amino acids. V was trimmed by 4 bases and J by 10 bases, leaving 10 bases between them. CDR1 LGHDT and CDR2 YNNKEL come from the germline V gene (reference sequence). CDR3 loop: CASSPLNEELFF. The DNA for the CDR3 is TGTGCCAGCAGCCCCCTAAACGAGGAGCTGTTTTTT.

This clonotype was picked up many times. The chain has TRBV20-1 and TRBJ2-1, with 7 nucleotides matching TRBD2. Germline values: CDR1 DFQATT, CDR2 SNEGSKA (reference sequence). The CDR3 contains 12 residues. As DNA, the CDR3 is TGCTCGAAAGCGGGATCCGTCAATGAGCAGTTCTTC. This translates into CSKAGSVNEQFF.

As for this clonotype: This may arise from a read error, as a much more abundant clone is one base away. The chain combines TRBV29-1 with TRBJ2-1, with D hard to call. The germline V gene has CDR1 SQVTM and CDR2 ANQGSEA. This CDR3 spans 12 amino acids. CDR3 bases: TGCAGAGGAGCCCAGAGAAGCAGTGAGCAGTTCTTC. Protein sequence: CRGAQRSSEQFF.

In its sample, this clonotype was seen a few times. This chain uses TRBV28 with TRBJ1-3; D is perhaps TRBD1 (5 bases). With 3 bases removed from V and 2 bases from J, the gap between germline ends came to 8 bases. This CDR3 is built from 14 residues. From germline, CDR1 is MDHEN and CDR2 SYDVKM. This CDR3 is CASSFGGPGNTIYF. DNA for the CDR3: TGTGCCAGCAGTTTTGGGGGACCTGGAAACACCATATATTTT.

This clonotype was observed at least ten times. The CDR3 sequence: CAIGRTIMWPQHF. The CDR3 DNA reads TGTGCCATCGGCCGGACCATCATGTGGCCCCAGCATTTT. The chain couples TRBV10-3 to TRBJ1-5, with D unclear. The CDR3 sequence is 13 residues long. Germline lookup yields CDR1 ENHRY and CDR2 SYGVKD. The V end was cut by 8 bases, the J end by 9 bases, with 17 bases between.